The clone carrying this T cell receptor (beta chain) is medium-sized in the sample. Antigen unknown. CDR3 size: 14 residues. CDR1 and CDR2 from the germline V gene are SGHTA and FQGNSA. Trimming stripped 5 bases from V and 0 bases from J, with 10 bases between. TCRdb keeps only in-frame clones here, not all; method: immunoSEQ multiplex PCR. The data show 77,000 or so clones, approximately 90% seen once. These data originate in a study of OX40 agonist ivuxolimab in advanced cancers. Background on the study: Ivuxolimab, an antibody that agonizes OX40 (CD134), was administered to the patients. Aged roughly 23 to 80 with a mean of about 60 years, they were 75% to 85% male. Findings of the study overall: CD4+ T cells averaged fewer expanded clones than CD8+ T cells. Normalized expansion of T-cell clones was also low for some nonresponders.

Here the sequenced sample was CD4+ or CD8+ T cells sorted from blood, taken in a trial of the OX40 agonist ivuxolimab. The sequence came from an adult with an advanced solid tumor such as melanoma, head and neck, liver or kidney cancer. The V call is TRBV7-2, the J call TRBJ1-1, with no clear D. Here the CDR3 reads CASSLRNLNTEAFF. The CDR3 DNA follows: TGTGCCAGCAGCCTCAGAAATTTGAACACTGAAGCTTTCTTT. Filled out from reference TRBV7-2 and TRBJ1-1, the complete variable domain reads GAGVSQSPSNKVTEKGKDVELRCDPISGHTALYWYRQSLGQGLEFLIYFQGNSAPDKSGLPSDRFSAERTGGSVSTLTIQRTQQEDSAVYLCASSLRNLNTEAFFGQGTRLTVV.